Below, one T cell receptor beta chain is given with its context. Sequencing relied on immunoSEQ assay v3.0, run at survey level. Measured with immunoSEQ multiplex PCR; TCRdb has only the in-frame clones, and not every one. Altogether about 50,000 clones are present, about 81% being singletons, with the ten largest covering roughly 3.2%. Trimming took 7 bases from V and 10 from J, leaving 14 bases between them. This CDR3 has 12 amino acids. Germline V gene lookup returns CDR1 MDHEN and CDR2 SYDVKM. The data originate from a study of long-term antiretroviral therapy in people with HIV. The sequence derives from a woman under 30 with HIV. The chain is built from TRBV28 and TRBJ2-1; tentative D call: TRBD2 (5 bases). This material consisted of unsorted PBMCs, taken 0.8 years after starting antiretroviral therapy. The CDR3 coding sequence is TGTGCCAGCACCCCCATACGCGGGGAGCAGTTCTTC. It encodes CASTPIRGEQFF.